This T cell receptor beta chain was retrieved from a study of OX40 agonist ivuxolimab in advanced cancers. Whole-study context: An agonistic human IgG2 monoclonal antibody against OX40 (CD134) was given. Prior therapy, whether anti-PD-1, anti-PD-L1 or anti-CTLA-4, was allowed, and about 39% had some.

Study-wide results and caveats: There were also nonresponders showing low normalized T-cell clonal expansion.

The CDR3 totals 15 residues. To note about this clone: Its antigen is unidentified.

Autoimmune disease history or systemic immunosuppression was exclusionary. Libraries were prepared by immunoSEQ multiplex PCR; TCRdb keeps only in-frame clonotypes and omits some of them. The sample consists of tens of thousands of clones, approximately 89% of them appearing once. This rearrangement joins TRBV21-1 to TRBJ1-5. TRBV21-1 is a recognized pseudogene. The sample consisted of CD4+ or CD8+ T cells sorted from blood, taken in a trial of the OX40 agonist ivuxolimab. The TCR comes from an adult with an advanced solid tumor such as melanoma, head and neck, liver or kidney cancer. The CDR3 DNA reads TGTGCCAGCAGCAGATTCCCGGGACGGTTCCAGCCCCAGCATTTT. Protein sequence: CASSRFPGRFQPQHF.